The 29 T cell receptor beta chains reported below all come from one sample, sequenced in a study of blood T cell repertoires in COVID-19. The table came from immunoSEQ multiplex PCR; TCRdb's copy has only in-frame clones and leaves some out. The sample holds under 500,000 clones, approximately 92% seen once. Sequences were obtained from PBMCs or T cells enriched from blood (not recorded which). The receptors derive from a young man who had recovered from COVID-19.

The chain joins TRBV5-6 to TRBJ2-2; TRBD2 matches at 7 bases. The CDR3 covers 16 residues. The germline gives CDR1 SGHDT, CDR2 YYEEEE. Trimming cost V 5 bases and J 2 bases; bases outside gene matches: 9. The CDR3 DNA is TGTGCCAGCAGACTACGGGGGGTCGATAACACCGGGGAGCTGTTTTTT. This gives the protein CASRLRGVDNTGELFF.

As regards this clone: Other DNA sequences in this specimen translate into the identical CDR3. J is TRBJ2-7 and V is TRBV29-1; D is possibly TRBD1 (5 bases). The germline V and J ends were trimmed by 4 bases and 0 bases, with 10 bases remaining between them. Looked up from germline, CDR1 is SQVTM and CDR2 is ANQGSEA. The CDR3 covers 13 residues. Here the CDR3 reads CSVGQGISYEQYF. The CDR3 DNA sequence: TGCAGCGTTGGGCAGGGTATCTCCTACGAGCAGTACTTC.

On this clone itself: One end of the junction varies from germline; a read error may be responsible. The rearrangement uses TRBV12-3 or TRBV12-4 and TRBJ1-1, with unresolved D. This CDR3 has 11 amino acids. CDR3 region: CASSPGRLPRF. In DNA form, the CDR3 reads TGTGCCAGCAGCCCCGGGAGACTTCCCCGCTTT.

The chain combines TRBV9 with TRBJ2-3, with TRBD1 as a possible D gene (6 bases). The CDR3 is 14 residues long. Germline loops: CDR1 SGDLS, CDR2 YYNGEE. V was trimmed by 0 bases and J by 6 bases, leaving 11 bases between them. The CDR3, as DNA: TGTGCCAGCAGCGTAGGGGGCACAGGGGATACGCAGTATTTT. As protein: CASSVGGTGDTQYF.

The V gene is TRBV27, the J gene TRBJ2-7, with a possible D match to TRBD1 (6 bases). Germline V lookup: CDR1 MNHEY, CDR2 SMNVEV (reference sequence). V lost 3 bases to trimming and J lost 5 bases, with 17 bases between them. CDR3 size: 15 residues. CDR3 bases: TGTGCCAGCAGTTTCATCACAACAGGGTCCCACGAGCAGTACTTC. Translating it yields CASSFITTGSHEQYF.

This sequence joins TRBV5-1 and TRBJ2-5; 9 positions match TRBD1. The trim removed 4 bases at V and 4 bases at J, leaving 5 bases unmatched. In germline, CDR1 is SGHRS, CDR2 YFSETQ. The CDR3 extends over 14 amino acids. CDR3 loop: CASSQLDRGETQYF. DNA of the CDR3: TGCGCCAGCAGCCAATTGGACAGGGGAGAGACCCAGTACTTC.

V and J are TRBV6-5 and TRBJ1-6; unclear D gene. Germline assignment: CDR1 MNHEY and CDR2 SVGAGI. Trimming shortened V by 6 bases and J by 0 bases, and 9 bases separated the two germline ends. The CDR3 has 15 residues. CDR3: CASSSKFSYNSPLHF. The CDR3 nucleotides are TGTGCCAGCAGCTCTAAATTCTCCTATAATTCACCCCTCCACTTT.

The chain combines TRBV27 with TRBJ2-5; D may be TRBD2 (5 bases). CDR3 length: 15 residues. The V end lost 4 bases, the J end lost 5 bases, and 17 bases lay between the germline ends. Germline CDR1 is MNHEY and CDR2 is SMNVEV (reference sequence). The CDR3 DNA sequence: TGTGCCAGCAGTTCGCCCAGTTCGGGGTTGGAGACCCAGTACTTC. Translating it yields CASSSPSSGLETQYF.

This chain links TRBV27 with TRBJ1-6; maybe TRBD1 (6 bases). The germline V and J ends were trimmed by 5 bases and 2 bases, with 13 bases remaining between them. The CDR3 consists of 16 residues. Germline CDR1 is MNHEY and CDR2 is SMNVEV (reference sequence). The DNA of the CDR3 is TGTGCCAGCAGTCAAAACAGGGTTACCTATAATTCACCCCTCCACTTT. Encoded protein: CASSQNRVTYNSPLHF.

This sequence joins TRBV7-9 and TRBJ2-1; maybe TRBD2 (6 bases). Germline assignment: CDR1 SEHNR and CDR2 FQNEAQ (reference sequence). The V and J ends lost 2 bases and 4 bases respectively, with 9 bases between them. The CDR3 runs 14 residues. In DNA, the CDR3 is TGTGCCAGCAGCTTACGGGAGTCATACAATGAGCAGTTCTTC. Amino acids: CASSLRESYNEQFF.

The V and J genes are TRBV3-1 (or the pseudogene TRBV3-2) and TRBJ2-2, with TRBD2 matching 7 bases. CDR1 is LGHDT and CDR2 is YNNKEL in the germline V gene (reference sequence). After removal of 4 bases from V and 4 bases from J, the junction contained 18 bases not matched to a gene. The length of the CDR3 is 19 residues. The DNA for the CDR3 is TGTGCCAGCAGCCGTCGGACGGACACCGGGGGAGGGTCCACCGGGGAGCTGTTTTTT. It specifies CASSRRTDTGGGSTGELFF.

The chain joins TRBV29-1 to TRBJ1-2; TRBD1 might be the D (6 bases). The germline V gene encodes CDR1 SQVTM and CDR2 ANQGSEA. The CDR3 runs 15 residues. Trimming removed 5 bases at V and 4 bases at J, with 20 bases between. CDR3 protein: CSVKTGTIIGYGYTF. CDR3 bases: TGCAGCGTTAAAACCGGGACAATAATAGGCTATGGCTACACCTTC.

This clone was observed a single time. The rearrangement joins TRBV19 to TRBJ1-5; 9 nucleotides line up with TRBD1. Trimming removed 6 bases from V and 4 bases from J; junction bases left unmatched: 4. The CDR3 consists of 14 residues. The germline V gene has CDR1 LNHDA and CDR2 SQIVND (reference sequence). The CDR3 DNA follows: TGTGCCAGTAGGAGGGACAGGGTGAATCAGCCCCAGCATTTT. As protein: CASRRDRVNQPQHF.

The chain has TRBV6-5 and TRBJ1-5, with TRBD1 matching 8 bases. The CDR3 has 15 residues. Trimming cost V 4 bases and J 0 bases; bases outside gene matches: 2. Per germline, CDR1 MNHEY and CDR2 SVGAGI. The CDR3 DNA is TGTGCCAGCAGTTGGGACAGGACTAGCAATCAGCCCCAGCATTTT. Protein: CASSWDRTSNQPQHF.

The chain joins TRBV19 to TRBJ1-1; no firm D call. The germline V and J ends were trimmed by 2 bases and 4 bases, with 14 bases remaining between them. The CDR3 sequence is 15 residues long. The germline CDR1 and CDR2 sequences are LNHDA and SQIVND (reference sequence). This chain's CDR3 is CASSIFVTAGTEAFF. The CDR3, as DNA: TGTGCCAGTAGTATATTTGTGACGGCGGGCACTGAAGCTTTCTTT.

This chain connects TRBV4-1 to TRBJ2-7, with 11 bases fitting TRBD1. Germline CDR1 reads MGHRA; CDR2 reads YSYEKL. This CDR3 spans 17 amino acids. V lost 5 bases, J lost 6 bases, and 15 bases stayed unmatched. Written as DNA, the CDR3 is TGCGCCAGCAGCTCCTCCGTCCTGGGACAGGGGGTGGGCGAGCAGTACTTC. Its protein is CASSSSVLGQGVGEQYF.

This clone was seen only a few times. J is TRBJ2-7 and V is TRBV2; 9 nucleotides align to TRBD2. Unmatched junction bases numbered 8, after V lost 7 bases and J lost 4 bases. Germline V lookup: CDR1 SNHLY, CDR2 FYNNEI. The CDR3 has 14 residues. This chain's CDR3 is CASTRGRAGYEQYF. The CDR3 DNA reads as TGTGCCAGCACCCGCGGGAGGGCCGGTTACGAGCAGTACTTC.

CDR3 sequence: CASKGTGQSQPQHF. CDR3 DNA sequence: TGTGCCAGCAAGGGGACAGGGCAGTCGCAGCCCCAGCATTTT. The chain recombines TRBV2 with TRBJ1-5, with TRBD1 matching over 9 bases. J was trimmed by 7 bases and V by 7 bases; bases with no gene match: 8. Germline CDR1 SNHLY, CDR2 FYNNEI. CDR3 length equals 14 residues.

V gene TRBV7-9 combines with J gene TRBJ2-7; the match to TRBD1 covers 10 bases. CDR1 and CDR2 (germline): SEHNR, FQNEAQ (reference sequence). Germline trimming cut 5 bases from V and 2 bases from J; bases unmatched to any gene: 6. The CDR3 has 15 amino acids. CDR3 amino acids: CASSDRDRGTYEQYF. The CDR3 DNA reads TGTGCCAGCAGCGACCGGGACAGGGGTACCTACGAGCAGTACTTC.

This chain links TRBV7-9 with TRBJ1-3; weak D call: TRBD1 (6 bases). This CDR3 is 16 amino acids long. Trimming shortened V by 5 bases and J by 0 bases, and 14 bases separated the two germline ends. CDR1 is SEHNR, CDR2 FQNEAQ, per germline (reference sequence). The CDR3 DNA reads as TGTGCCAGCAGCCCCCCGGGACAACGCTCTGGAAACACCATATATTTT. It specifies CASSPPGQRSGNTIYF.

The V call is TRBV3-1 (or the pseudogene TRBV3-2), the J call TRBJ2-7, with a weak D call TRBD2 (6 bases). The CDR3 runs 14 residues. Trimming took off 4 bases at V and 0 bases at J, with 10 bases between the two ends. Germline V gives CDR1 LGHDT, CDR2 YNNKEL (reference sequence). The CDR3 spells CASSLSGASYEQYF. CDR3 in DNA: TGTGCCAGCAGCCTTAGCGGAGCCTCCTACGAGCAGTACTTC.

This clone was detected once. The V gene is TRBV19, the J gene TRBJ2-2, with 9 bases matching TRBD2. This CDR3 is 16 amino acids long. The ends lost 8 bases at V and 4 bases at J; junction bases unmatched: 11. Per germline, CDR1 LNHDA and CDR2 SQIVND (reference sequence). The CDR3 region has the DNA TGTGCCAGTCGGGCTTCTAGCGGGAAAGGCACCGGGGAGCTGTTTTTT. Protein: CASRASSGKGTGELFF.

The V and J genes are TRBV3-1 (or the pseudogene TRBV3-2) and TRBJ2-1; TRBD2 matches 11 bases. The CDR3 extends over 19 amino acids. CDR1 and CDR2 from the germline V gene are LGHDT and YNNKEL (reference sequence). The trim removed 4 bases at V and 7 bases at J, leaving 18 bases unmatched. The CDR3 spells CASSLYFTGTSGRPNEQFF. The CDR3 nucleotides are TGTGCCAGCAGCCTTTATTTCACCGGGACTAGCGGACGACCTAATGAGCAGTTCTTC.

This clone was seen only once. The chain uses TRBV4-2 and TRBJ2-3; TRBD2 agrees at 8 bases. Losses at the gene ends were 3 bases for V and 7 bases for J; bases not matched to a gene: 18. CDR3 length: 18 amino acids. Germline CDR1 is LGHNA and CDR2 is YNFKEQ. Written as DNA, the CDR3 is TGTGCCAGCAGCCACAATCCTTCCACGGGAGGGCCCGAAAATACGCAGTATTTT. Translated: CASSHNPSTGGPENTQYF.

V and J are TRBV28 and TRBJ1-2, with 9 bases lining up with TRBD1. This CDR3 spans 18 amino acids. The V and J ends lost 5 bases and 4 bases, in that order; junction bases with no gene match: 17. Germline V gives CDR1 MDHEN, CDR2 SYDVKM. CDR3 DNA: TGTGCCAGCAGTCGACAAGCTACCGGGACAGGGTTGGGCTATGGCTACACCTTC. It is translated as CASSRQATGTGLGYGYTF.

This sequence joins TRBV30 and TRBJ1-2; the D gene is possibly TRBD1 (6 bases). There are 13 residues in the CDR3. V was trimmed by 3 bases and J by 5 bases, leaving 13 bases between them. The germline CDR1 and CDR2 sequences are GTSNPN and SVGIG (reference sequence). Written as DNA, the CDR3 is TGTGCCTGGAGGATCGGACAGCGGTATGGCTACACCTTC. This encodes CAWRIGQRYGYTF.

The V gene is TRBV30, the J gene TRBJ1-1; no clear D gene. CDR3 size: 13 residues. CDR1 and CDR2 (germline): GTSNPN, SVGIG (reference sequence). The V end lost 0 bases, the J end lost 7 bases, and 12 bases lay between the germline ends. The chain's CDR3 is CAWSVRAGIEAFF. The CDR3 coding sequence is TGTGCCTGGAGTGTACGTGCGGGGATTGAAGCTTTCTTT.

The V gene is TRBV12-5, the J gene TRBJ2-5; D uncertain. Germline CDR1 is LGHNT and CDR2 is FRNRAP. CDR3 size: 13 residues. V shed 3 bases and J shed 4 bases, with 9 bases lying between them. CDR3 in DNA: TGTGCTAGTGGTTTAGGAGTTCCAGAGACCCAGTACTTC. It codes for CASGLGVPETQYF.

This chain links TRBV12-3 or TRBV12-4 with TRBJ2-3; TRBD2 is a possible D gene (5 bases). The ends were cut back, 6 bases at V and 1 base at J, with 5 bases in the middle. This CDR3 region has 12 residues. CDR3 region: CASRRGTDTQYF. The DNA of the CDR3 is TGTGCCAGCAGGAGGGGCACAGATACGCAGTATTTT.